Each of the 2 T cell receptor beta chains below was sequenced from the same sample in a study of a mutant IDH1 vaccine in newly diagnosed glioma. Documented time point: week 23, last vaccination. What each vaccine dose contained was 300 ug of mutant IDH1 20-mer peptide, accompanied by topical imiquimod. The antigens these receptors bind are not known. Data came from immunoSEQ multiplex PCR; TCRdb stores just in-frame clones and leaves some out. Of 25,000 to 30,000 clones in the sample, approximately 82% are singletons; the top ten hold 17%. The sequenced sample was PBMCs, obtained from a glioma patient whose treatment included an IDH1 peptide vaccine. The receptors here all came from a woman aged 25 to 39 with glioma.

The chain is built from TRBV4-2 and TRBJ1-2; 9 positions match TRBD1. CDR3 size: 15 residues. Germline lookup yields CDR1 LGHNA and CDR2 YNFKEQ. V lost 6 bases, J lost 4 bases, and 9 bases stayed unmatched. CDR3 residues: CASRQEQGAVYGYTF. DNA for the CDR3: TGTGCCAGCAGACAGGAACAGGGGGCGGTCTATGGCTACACCTTC.

The genes are TRBV4-1 and TRBJ1-1, with a tentative D call TRBD1 (5 bases). The V gene's germline CDR1 is MGHRA and CDR2 YSYEKL. Trimming left V 1 base short and J 5 bases short, with 8 bases between. The CDR3 totals 13 residues. CDR3: CASSQVGGTEAFF. CDR3 nucleotide sequence: TGCGCCAGCAGCCAAGTGGGGGGGACTGAAGCTTTCTTT.